The entry below gives a single T cell receptor beta chain sequence along with its context. Its antigen is not identified. CDR3 size: 14 residues. V lost 6 bases to trimming and J lost 2 bases, with 11 bases between them. The germline V gene has CDR1 SNHLY and CDR2 FYNNEI. Running of the assay took place at deep level. Sequencing used immunoSEQ multiplex PCR; TCRdb keeps in-frame clones, though not all of them. The data contain 950,000 to 1,100,000 clones, approximately 80% of them seen just once; the ten biggest clones take up roughly 0.65%. The sample originates from a study of shared clonotypes between healthy human individuals. Study-wide results and limits: Apart from blood, nothing was sampled; tissue repertoires likely differ. Shared across a few donors were approximately 5% of the naive CD4 clonotypes.

This chain uses TRBV2 with TRBJ2-1; D remains ambiguous. The source is a man aged 18 to 29 in good health. Some clones in this sample may be carry-over from other donors' samples. Sequenced sample: memory CD4+ T cells from PBMCs. Subset reported: CD45RA-negative fraction. CDR3 bases: TGTGCCAGCAGCCCTCGAACTACCTACAATGAGCAGTTCTTC. Its protein is CASSPRTTYNEQFF.